The 9 T cell receptor beta chains given below trace back to one sample, sequenced in a study of memory CD4+ T cells and cytomegalovirus serostatus. Single viable CD3+CD4+CD8-CD45RO+ cells were sorted as the memory CD4+ T cells. Using immunoSEQ multiplex PCR, the repertoire was profiled, and TCRdb retains in-frame clones only, with some absent. The sample gives around 44,000 clones, about three quarters of which show up once; about 0.6% is in the top ten. The sequencing sample was made of memory CD4+ T cells from blood. The receptors here all came from an adult in good health and CMV-seronegative.

The gene calls are TRBV2 and TRBJ2-5; 11 nucleotides line up with TRBD1. The V and J ends lost 8 bases and 5 bases, in that order; junction bases with no gene match: 7. The CDR3 runs to 14 residues. Germline values: CDR1 SNHLY, CDR2 FYNNEI. CDR3 sequence: CASDGQGALETQYF. CDR3 bases: TGTGCCAGCGACGGACAGGGGGCGCTGGAGACCCAGTACTTC.

The J gene is TRBJ2-3, the V gene TRBV29-1; 13 nucleotides match TRBD2. This CDR3 spans 15 amino acids. Germline assignment: CDR1 SQVTM and CDR2 ANQGSEA. The junction had 9 bases not matched to a gene; V was cut back by 6 bases and J by 6 bases. CDR3 nucleotide sequence: TGCAGCGTCCGGGGGACTAGCGGGGACGGGGATACGCAGTATTTT. Translation: CSVRGTSGDGDTQYF.

V gene TRBV18 combines with J gene TRBJ1-1; 7 bases agree with TRBD1. CDR1 and CDR2 (germline): KGHSH, LQKENI. Trimming cost V 3 bases and J 2 bases; bases outside gene matches: 12. The CDR3 length is 17 residues. In DNA form, the CDR3 reads TGTGCCAGCTCACCCCGGGGGCTGGACAGGCGAAACACTGAAGCTTTCTTT. Amino acid sequence: CASSPRGLDRRNTEAFF.

This chain connects TRBV6-5 to TRBJ2-2; D remains unclear. The CDR3 is 13 residues long. Germline V gene sequence: CDR1 MNHEY, CDR2 SVGAGI. The V and J ends lost 7 bases and 0 bases respectively, with 6 bases between them. CDR3 sequence reads: CASIHTNTGELFF. DNA for the CDR3: TGTGCCAGCATCCACACGAACACCGGGGAGCTGTTTTTT.

The rearrangement joins TRBV7-2 to TRBJ1-5; no reliable D call. The V end lost 1 base, the J end lost 5 bases, and 9 bases lay between the germline ends. The V gene's germline CDR1 is SGHTA and CDR2 FQGNSA. The CDR3 is 14 amino acids. CDR3 amino acids: CASSLGGSYQPQHF. DNA of the CDR3: TGTGCCAGCAGCTTAGGAGGCAGCTATCAGCCCCAGCATTTT.

Concerning this clone: One end of the junction fails to match germline, which may point to a read error. This chain uses TRBV6-1 with TRBJ2-7; 10 bases line up with TRBD2. Germline V gives CDR1 MNHNS, CDR2 SASEGT. The CDR3 consists of 17 residues. CDR3 DNA sequence: TGTGCCAGCAGGGAAGGGTCAAAGCGGGGGGGCCGCAACGAGCAGTACTTC. This gives the protein CASREGSKRGGRNEQYF.

This CDR3 reads CASSSKKGQGETQYF. The CDR3 region has the DNA TGTGCCAGCAGCTCGAAAAAGGGACAAGGAGAGACCCAGTACTTC. V is TRBV7-3 and J is TRBJ2-5, with a weak D call TRBD1 (6 bases). The V gene's germline CDR1 is SGHTA and CDR2 FQGTGA. V lost 4 bases to trimming and J lost 4 bases, with 16 bases between them. The CDR3 is made up of 15 amino acids.

The CDR3 DNA sequence: TGCGCCAGCAGCCCACAGGGGCAGGGTGAAAAACTGTTTTTT. Translation gives CASSPQGQGEKLFF. The V call is TRBV5-1, the J call TRBJ1-4, with 7 bases fitting TRBD1. Germline V gives CDR1 SGHRS, CDR2 YFSETQ. There are 14 residues in the CDR3. V dropped 4 bases and J dropped 7; count of bases not matched to a gene: 7.

This clone was counted a single time. The V gene is TRBV30, the J gene TRBJ2-6; D remains ambiguous. The CDR3 spans 13 residues. Between the trimmed V and J ends, which lost 3 bases and 2 bases, there was a span of 5 bases. Germline CDR1 is GTSNPN and CDR2 is SVGIG (reference sequence). CDR3 bases: TGTGCCTGGAGGGACGCTGGGGCCAACGTCCTGACTTTC. This gives the protein CAWRDAGANVLTF.